The 16 T cell receptor beta chains below come from one sample, sequenced in a study of spatial heterogeneity in lung cancer. General study points: Counts that tracked tumor mutation counts were those of expanded intratumoral alpha and beta TCRs.

The time point here: sample taken at primary tumor resection. What these receptors recognize is not known. TCRdb fed the 5' RACE reads into MiXCR, producing one record per CDR3 protein. The table records about 23,000 distinct CDR3 sequences, 4.8% of them present only once. Specimen: lung tumor tissue, collected at surgery. These receptors came from a male donor with early-stage non-small cell lung cancer.

This clonotype was detected ten times or more. The gene calls are TRBV10-3 and TRBJ2-5, with 10 bases identical to TRBD2. Per the germline V gene, CDR1 is ENHRY and CDR2 is SYGVKD. V shed 0 bases and J 2 bases; nucleotides not matched to a gene: 6. CDR3 length: 17 residues. CDR3 sequence (DNA): TGTGCCATCAGTGAGTCGGGACTAGCGAATCTACAAGAGACCCAGTACTTC. It specifies CAISESGLANLQETQYF.

This clonotype was counted many times. A read error may account for a junction end that differs from germline. The gene calls are TRBV24-1 and TRBJ2-4; D tentatively fits TRBD1 or TRBD2 (5 bases each). The germline CDR1 and CDR2 sequences are KGHDR and SFDVKD. CDR3 length: 12 amino acids. The CDR3 bases are TGTGCCACCAGTGATCCCTTAGAGGGGCAGGTCTTC. Translated, it gives CATSDPLEGQVF.

This clonotype was seen at least ten times. J is TRBJ1-4 and V is TRBV7-8, with no clear D. The germline V gene encodes CDR1 SGHVS and CDR2 FQNEAQ. The V end was cut by 1 base, the J end by 8 bases, with 8 bases between. The length of the CDR3 is 13 residues. CDR3 loop: CASSLEAQEKLFF. CDR3 nucleotide sequence: TGTGCCAGCAGCTTAGAGGCGCAAGAAAAACTGTTTTTT. Looking up the rest from reference TRBV7-8 and TRBJ1-4 gives the full variable domain: GAGVSQSPRYKVAKRGQDVALRCDPISGHVSLFWYQQALGQGPEFLTYFQNEAQLDKSGLPSDRFFAERPEGSVSTLKIQRTQQEDSAVYLCASSLEAQEKLFFGSGTQLSVL.

This clonotype was seen more than once but under ten times. V gene TRBV7-3 combines with J gene TRBJ2-2, with D unresolved. Trimming took off 2 bases at V and 1 base at J, with 5 bases between the two ends. The CDR3 length is 14 residues. Germline assignment: CDR1 SGHTA and CDR2 FQGTGA. The CDR3 DNA follows: TGTGCCAGCAGCTTAGTGGAGAACACCGGGGAGCTGTTTTTT. Residues: CASSLVENTGELFF.

This clonotype was found many times. This chain uses TRBV15 with TRBJ1-2; D is undetermined. The V gene lost 1 base and the J gene lost 2 bases, with 2 bases spanning the gap. The CDR3 runs 12 residues. Per the germline V gene, CDR1 is LNHNV and CDR2 is YYDKDF (reference sequence). CDR3 amino acids: CATSRANYGYTF. The DNA for the CDR3 is TGTGCCACCAGCAGAGCCAACTATGGCTACACCTTC. The whole variable domain, remainder taken from reference TRBV15 and TRBJ1-2, is DAMVIQNPRYQVTQFGKPVTLSCSQTLNHNVMYWYQQKSSQAPKLLFHYYDKDFNNEADTPDNFQSRRPNTSFCFLDIRSPGLGDTAMYLCATSRANYGYTFGSGTRLTVV.

In its sample, this clonotype was seen many times. The chain recombines TRBV7-9 with TRBJ2-7; the D is unclear. The CDR3 runs 13 residues. Germline CDR1 and CDR2: SEHNR and FQNEAQ (reference sequence). The germline V and J ends were trimmed by 5 bases and 6 bases, with 14 bases remaining between them. CDR3: CASSLETWPEQYF. In DNA, the CDR3 is TGTGCCAGCAGCCTGGAGACTTGGCCCGAGCAGTACTTC.

This clonotype was counted ten times or more. The chain recombines TRBV5-1 with TRBJ2-1; TRBD2 matches at 9 bases. The germline V gene has CDR1 SGHRS and CDR2 YFSETQ. V was pared by 3 bases and J by 4 bases, with 8 bases of the junction left unmatched. The CDR3 extends over 16 amino acids. The CDR3, as DNA: TGCGCCAGCAGCTGGTCCCCAGCGGGAGGTTACAATGAGCAGTTCTTC. Its protein product is CASSWSPAGGYNEQFF. Filled out from reference TRBV5-1 and TRBJ2-1, the complete variable domain reads KAGVTQTPRYLIKTRGQQVTLSCSPISGHRSVSWYQQTPGQGLQFLFEYFSETQRNKGNFPGRFSGRQFSNSRSEMNVSTLELGDSALYLCASSWSPAGGYNEQFFGPGTRLTVL.

This clonotype is medium-sized by share. The rearrangement links TRBV7-9 to TRBJ1-2; tentative D call: TRBD1 (6 bases). V dropped 5 bases and J dropped 3 bases, with 16 bases sitting between them. The CDR3 is 15 amino acids. Germline CDR1 is SEHNR and CDR2 is FQNEAQ (reference sequence). The CDR3 loop is CASSPRGPTDYGYTF. For the CDR3, the DNA is TGTGCCAGCAGCCCCAGGGGTCCTACGGACTATGGCTACACCTTC.

At least ten counts were recorded for this clonotype. The chain links TRBV6-6 to TRBJ1-1, with D hard to call. From germline, CDR1 is MNHNY and CDR2 SVGAGI (reference sequence). With 0 bases removed from V and 0 bases from J, the gap between germline ends came to 8 bases. The CDR3 contains 15 residues. The CDR3 coding sequence is TGTGCCAGCAGTTACTCGGAGGACTTGAACACTGAAGCTTTCTTT. This encodes CASSYSEDLNTEAFF.

The chain joins TRBV7-2 to TRBJ2-3, with 8 nucleotides matching TRBD1. Losses at the gene ends were 5 bases for V and 4 bases for J; bases not matched to a gene: 11. Germline lookup yields CDR1 SGHTA and CDR2 FQGNSA. The CDR3 runs to 16 residues. The CDR3 loop is CASSQRTGTTADTQYF. The DNA for the CDR3 is TGTGCCAGCAGCCAACGGACAGGGACCACAGCAGATACGCAGTATTTT. The full variable domain, in which reference TRBV7-2 and TRBJ2-3 provide the parts outside the CDR3, is GAGVSQSPSNKVTEKGKDVELRCDPISGHTALYWYRQSLGQGLEFLIYFQGNSAPDKSGLPSDRFSAERTGGSVSTLTIQRTQQEDSAVYLCASSQRTGTTADTQYFGPGTRLTVL.

Ten or more counts support this clonotype. This chain links TRBV2 with TRBJ2-7; D possibly matches TRBD1 or TRBD2 (6 bases each). Germline CDR1 and CDR2: SNHLY and FYNNEI. Trimming cost V 3 bases and J 4 bases, with 13 bases left between them. The CDR3 contains 14 residues. CDR3 sequence: CASSDSGAGYEQYF. CDR3 DNA sequence: TGTGCCAGCAGTGATTCAGGGGCGGGGTACGAGCAGTACTTC.

This clonotype was seen many times. This chain connects TRBV5-1 to TRBJ2-1, with D maybe TRBD2 (6 bases). Germline values: CDR1 SGHRS, CDR2 YFSETQ. CDR3 size: 17 residues. Trimming pared 0 bases from V and 1 base from J, leaving 14 bases between. CDR3 residues: CASSLAPGGGSYNEQFF. In DNA, the CDR3 is TGCGCCAGCAGCTTGGCCCCCGGGGGAGGATCCTACAATGAGCAGTTCTTC.

This clonotype was seen at least ten times. This chain links TRBV7-8 with TRBJ1-2; 7 positions match TRBD1. With 5 bases clipped from V and 5 bases from J, the junction kept 8 bases outside the gene matches. The CDR3 runs 14 residues. CDR1 is SGHVS, CDR2 FQNEAQ, per germline. The CDR3 here is CASSPGDSGYGYTF. Written as DNA, the CDR3 is TGTGCCAGCAGCCCCGGGGACAGTGGGTATGGCTACACCTTC.

This clonotype was picked up many times. V and J are TRBV28 and TRBJ2-2; the D gene is possibly TRBD2 (6 bases). The length of the CDR3 is 14 residues. In germline, CDR1 is MDHEN, CDR2 SYDVKM. The V end was cut by 8 bases, the J end by 5 bases, with 15 bases between. The CDR3 loop is CASLGDSLTGELFF. CDR3 in DNA: TGTGCCAGCCTTGGGGACTCCCTGACCGGGGAGCTGTTTTTT.

In this sample, this clonotype turned up many times. This chain joins TRBV24-1 and TRBJ2-3; tentative D call: TRBD2 (5 bases). Trimming stripped 4 bases from V and 2 bases from J, with 12 bases between. This CDR3 has 15 residues. Germline CDR1 reads KGHDR; CDR2 reads SFDVKD. This CDR3 is CATSDPSGPTDTQYF. The DNA for the CDR3 is TGTGCCACCAGTGACCCAAGCGGACCCACAGATACGCAGTATTTT.

This clonotype is medium-sized in the sample. The J gene is TRBJ2-7, the V gene TRBV29-1, with a tentative D call TRBD1 (6 bases). Trimming took off 4 bases at V and 2 bases at J, with 21 bases between the two ends. This CDR3 is built from 16 residues. CDR1 is SQVTM and CDR2 is ANQGSEA in the germline V gene. Written as DNA, the CDR3 is TGCAGCGTTGGATCCGGGACACGGAAAATGACCTACGAGCAGTACTTC. Translating it yields CSVGSGTRKMTYEQYF.